Detailed here is one T cell receptor (beta chain). What it recognizes is unknown. The entry originates in a study of CD8 T cells in ankylosing spondylitis. Overall study results and limits: Ankylosing spondylitis blood appeared to carry a characteristic TCR beta motif of several highly homologous variants.

Between the trimmed V and J ends, which lost 6 bases and 1 base, there was a span of 12 bases. There are 14 residues in the CDR3. Germline V gene lookup returns CDR1 SGHAT and CDR2 FQNNGV. Libraries for TCR beta were made by quantitative 5'-RACE with molecular barcodes. TCRdb reanalysed the 5' RACE reads using MiXCR and keeps one entry per CDR3 protein. The sample carries about 90,000 distinct CDR3 sequences, roughly 9% recorded once. The rearrangement uses TRBV11-2 and TRBJ1-1; D remains ambiguous. The sequencing input was blood, either unsorted or a sorted T cell fraction (not recorded which). The sequence derives from a male donor with ankylosing spondylitis. CDR3 in amino acids: CASSTFGENTEAFF. DNA of the CDR3: TGTGCCAGCAGTACCTTTGGGGAGAACACTGAAGCTTTCTTT.